This is a list of T cell receptor beta chains from one sample in a study of Graves' ophthalmopathy and Graves' hyperthyroidism. TCRdb reanalysed the multiplex PCR reads using MiXCR and keeps one entry per CDR3 protein. The table lists over 450,000 distinct CDR3 sequences, about an eighth of them singletons. The sample taken for sequencing was blood. The origin of the receptors is a woman in her twenties or thirties with Graves' ophthalmopathy. Each CDR3 is given with its conserved first and last residue. Fields, in order: D gene, J gene, V gene, clone size, CDR3 DNA, CDR3 protein. D genes are given only for firm matches. Clone size appears in some rows only: once, few, many, or a class for an expanded clone.

d_gene: .; j_gene: TRBJ1-5; v_gene: TRBV6-2/TRBV6-3; abundance: many; CDR3nt: TGTGCCAGCAGTTACTCAACAGCGAGTCAGCCCCAGCATTTT; CDR3aa: CASSYSTASQPQHF
d_gene: .; j_gene: TRBJ2-7; v_gene: TRBV30; abundance: many; CDR3nt: TGTGCCTGGCGCAAGACCTATCAGCAGTACTTC; CDR3aa: CAWRKTYQQYF
d_gene: TRBD1; j_gene: TRBJ1-5; v_gene: TRBV10-3; abundance: many; CDR3nt: TGTGCCACCCAATACTACCGGGTCCAGGGGGTGAATCAGCCCCAGCATTTT; CDR3aa: CATQYYRVQGVNQPQHF
d_gene: TRBD1; j_gene: TRBJ1-1; v_gene: TRBV11-3; abundance: many; CDR3nt: TGTGCCAGCAGCCCGGTCGAGGGGGCTGCGGCTTTCTTT; CDR3aa: CASSPVEGAAAFF
d_gene: TRBD1; j_gene: TRBJ1-5; v_gene: TRBV12-3/TRBV12-4; abundance: .; CDR3nt: TGTGCCAGCCAAGAGGGGGCGAGGGTCTATAGCAATCAGCCCCAGCATTTT; CDR3aa: CASQEGARVYSNQPQHF
d_gene: TRBD2; j_gene: TRBJ2-7; v_gene: TRBV11-2; abundance: many; CDR3nt: TGTGCCAGCAGCTTACAAGCGGGAGGGATCAGCGAGCAGTACTTC; CDR3aa: CASSLQAGGISEQYF
d_gene: .; j_gene: TRBJ1-1; v_gene: TRBV14; abundance: many; CDR3nt: TGTGCCAGCAGCCCTAACCGGGCCCCTGGGACTGAAGCTTTCTTT; CDR3aa: CASSPNRAPGTEAFF
d_gene: TRBD1; j_gene: TRBJ1-2; v_gene: TRBV12-3/TRBV12-4; abundance: many; CDR3nt: TGTGCCAGCAGTTTGTACCCAGGGGGCGACCCCTATGGCTACACCTTC; CDR3aa: CASSLYPGGDPYGYTF
d_gene: .; j_gene: TRBJ1-2; v_gene: TRBV28; abundance: many; CDR3nt: TGTGCCAGCAACGGCATTAATTCTTATGGCTACACCTTC; CDR3aa: CASNGINSYGYTF
d_gene: .; j_gene: TRBJ2-2; v_gene: TRBV30; abundance: few; CDR3nt: TGTGCCTGGAGTAGGGGGGTATTGCGAGGGACCGGGGAGCTGTTTTTT; CDR3aa: CAWSRGVLRGTGELFF
d_gene: TRBD2; j_gene: TRBJ2-1; v_gene: TRBV6-2/TRBV6-3; abundance: many; CDR3nt: TGTGCCAGCTCCCGACTAGCGGGGGGGAATGAGCAGTTCTTC; CDR3aa: CASSRLAGGNEQFF
d_gene: .; j_gene: TRBJ2-7; v_gene: TRBV20-1; abundance: many; CDR3nt: TGCAGTGTCGGGACGGGCTACGAGCAGTACTTC; CDR3aa: CSVGTGYEQYF
d_gene: TRBD1; j_gene: TRBJ2-7; v_gene: TRBV28; abundance: many; CDR3nt: TGTGCCAGCAAGGGACAGGGTCCCTACGAGCAGTACTTC; CDR3aa: CASKGQGPYEQYF
d_gene: TRBD1; j_gene: TRBJ2-7; v_gene: TRBV28; abundance: many; CDR3nt: TGTGCCAGCAGTTTACTAGGACAGGGGGATTACGAGCAGTACTTC; CDR3aa: CASSLLGQGDYEQYF
d_gene: .; j_gene: TRBJ2-7; v_gene: TRBV10-3; abundance: many; CDR3nt: TGTGCCATCAGTGAGTCTACTAGAGAGCAGTACTTC; CDR3aa: CAISESTREQYF